This T cell receptor beta chain came from a study of blood T cell repertoires in COVID-19. Overall study: The United States, Italy and Spain were the sources of the acute and convalescent COVID-19 samples. The analysed material was cDNA or gDNA that came from T cells, B-cell-depleted T cells, or PBMCs.

CDR1 is SGHNT, CDR2 YENEEA, per germline. The CDR3 is made up of 16 amino acids. With 5 bases clipped from V and 1 base from J, the junction kept 11 bases outside the gene matches. In the authors' methods: By means of reference gene primer amplification, nucleated cell counts were estimated. TCRdb's table, derived via immunoSEQ multiplex PCR, lists solely in-frame clones and lacks some. V, J and clone size were drawn from that table, and D and trimming were deduced from the DNA. The sample includes 100,000 to 150,000 clones, around 90% of them seen just once. This clonotype originated in a human donor in a cohort sampled during active COVID-19. This rearrangement joins TRBV11-3 to TRBJ2-7; 7 bases match TRBD2. The sample consisted of peripheral blood. The CDR3 DNA sequence: TGTGCCAGCAGCCCAGGCGGCGGGAGAGGGTCCTACGAGCAGTACTTC. Translation: CASSPGGGRGSYEQYF.